Shown below are 21 T cell receptor beta chains from a single sample sequenced in a study of T cells after yellow fever vaccination. TCRdb ran MiXCR on the 5' RACE reads and lists one entry per CDR3 protein. This table holds about 73,000 distinct CDR3 sequences, around 7.3% found once. The sequencing here drew on CD8+ T cells sorted from PBMCs, taken on the day of the yellow fever booster vaccination. The source is a man aged 25 to 45 who received the YFV17D yellow fever vaccine.

The chain is built from TRBV6-1 and TRBJ2-3; 7 nucleotides agree with TRBD1. CDR1 and CDR2 (germline): MNHNS, SASEGT. The CDR3 totals 16 residues. V trimming: 5 bases; J trimming: 3 bases; junction bases outside the gene matches: 11. DNA for the CDR3: TGTGCCAGCAGTACCCCGACAGGGTATGGAACAGATACGCAGTATTTT. Its protein is CASSTPTGYGTDTQYF.

This clonotype was seen at least ten times. The chain is built from TRBV6-5 and TRBJ2-3; the match to TRBD2 covers 9 bases. Germline trimming cut 3 bases from V and 4 bases from J; bases unmatched to any gene: 5. CDR1 and CDR2 from the germline V gene are MNHEY and SVGAGI. The CDR3 has 15 residues. The CDR3: CASSYVAGAADTQYF. CDR3 sequence (DNA): TGTGCCAGCAGTTATGTAGCGGGAGCCGCAGATACGCAGTATTTT.

In this sample, this clonotype turned up many times. This sequence joins TRBV15 and TRBJ2-5; D unclear. Germline values: CDR1 LNHNV, CDR2 YYDKDF (reference sequence). V was shortened by 0 bases and J by 5 bases, with 13 bases between the two germline ends. The CDR3 runs 15 residues. As DNA, the CDR3 is TGTGCCACCAGCAGAGAGGGGATCTCGAGGGAGACCCAGTACTTC. This gives the protein CATSREGISRETQYF.

The J gene is TRBJ1-5, the V gene TRBV9; the match to TRBD1 covers 8 bases. This CDR3 has 14 amino acids. CDR1 is SGDLS and CDR2 is YYNGEE in the germline V gene. The V segment lost 4 bases and the J segment 3 bases; nucleotides outside the gene matches: 3. The CDR3 coding sequence is TGTGCCAGCAGCCGGACAGGGTCCAATCAGCCCCAGCATTTT. This encodes CASSRTGSNQPQHF.

This clonotype was detected ten times or more. The chain recombines TRBV4-3 with TRBJ2-1; D uncertain. Per the germline V gene, CDR1 is LGHNA and CDR2 is YSLEER. Trimming took 0 bases from V and 5 from J, leaving 5 bases between them. There are 13 residues in the CDR3. CDR3 sequence (DNA): TGCGCCAGCAGCCAAGATCGGGACAATGAGCAGTTCTTC. This codes for CASSQDRDNEQFF.

As to this clonotype: At one of its ends the junction is not consistent with the germline gene, which may arise from a read error. V and J are TRBV28 and TRBJ2-5; D is perhaps TRBD2 (6 bases). Per germline, CDR1 MDHEN and CDR2 SYDVKM. The CDR3 contains 12 residues. CDR3 coding DNA: TGTGCGAGCAGCTGGCGGGGAGAGACCCAGTACTTC. It yields the protein CASSWRGETQYF.

This clonotype was seen repeatedly, ten times or more. V usage is TRBV5-1 and J usage is TRBJ2-3, with a weak D call TRBD2 (5 bases). Looked up from germline, CDR1 is SGHRS and CDR2 is YFSETQ. This CDR3 has 16 amino acids. V gave up 5 bases and J gave up 3 bases, with 19 bases separating them. The CDR3: CASSPFGSGTTDTQYF. CDR3 nucleotides: TGCGCCAGCAGTCCCTTTGGAAGCGGTACTACAGATACGCAGTATTTT.

This clonotype was observed a handful of times. This sequence joins TRBV20-1 and TRBJ2-3, with 11 bases matching TRBD2. J lost 6 bases, V lost 5 bases, and 4 bases had no gene match. Germline CDR1 is DFQATT and CDR2 is SNEGSKA (reference sequence). The CDR3 consists of 13 residues. CDR3 nucleotides: TGCAGTGCTGGGACTAGCGGCCCGGATACGCAGTATTTT. Its translation: CSAGTSGPDTQYF.

This clonotype was recorded many times. This chain links TRBV12-3 or TRBV12-4 with TRBJ2-7, with 7 positions matching TRBD2. V lost 1 base to trimming and J lost 1 base; unmatched junction nucleotides: 4. This CDR3 region has 15 residues. The CDR3 sequence is CASSLGPSGSYEQYF. CDR3 in DNA: TGTGCCAGCAGTTTAGGCCCTAGCGGATCCTACGAGCAGTACTTC.

This clonotype was seen more than once but under ten times. The J gene is TRBJ1-1, the V gene TRBV19; no clear D. Looked up from germline, CDR1 is LNHDA and CDR2 is SQIVND (reference sequence). The CDR3 spans 15 residues. Trimming removed 4 bases from V and 5 bases from J, with 17 bases in between. CDR3 nucleotides: TGTGCCAGTAGTACCCTGCCGATAATTGGGACTGAAGCTTTCTTT. This encodes CASSTLPIIGTEAFF.

V is TRBV11-2 and J is TRBJ2-7, with 7 bases that match TRBD2. CDR1 and CDR2 (germline): SGHAT, FQNNGV. The CDR3 is made up of 16 amino acids. V was pared by 1 base and J by 3 bases, with 9 bases of the junction left unmatched. The CDR3 nucleotides are TGTGCCAGCAGCTTAGTCGGTGATTCTAGCGGCTACGAGCAGTACTTC. It is translated as CASSLVGDSSGYEQYF. The variable domain in full, completed from reference TRBV11-2 and TRBJ2-7, reads EAGVAQSPRYKIIEKRQSVAFWCNPISGHATLYWYQQILGQGPKLLIQFQNNGVVDDSQLPKDRFSAERLKGVDSTLKIQPAKLEDSAVYLCASSLVGDSSGYEQYFGPGTRLTVT.

This clonotype occurred many times. The V and J genes are TRBV20-1 and TRBJ2-3; a possible D gene is TRBD2 (6 bases). This CDR3 spans 16 amino acids. Trimming stripped 5 bases from V and 2 bases from J, with 20 bases between. CDR1 is DFQATT, CDR2 SNEGSKA, per germline (reference sequence). The CDR3 loop reads CSAPLLREPHTDTQYF. The CDR3 coding sequence is TGCAGTGCTCCGCTCTTGCGGGAACCCCACACAGATACGCAGTATTTT.

A note on this clonotype: A read error may be the cause here, since a much bigger clone is one base away. V usage is TRBV4-3 and J usage is TRBJ2-7, with TRBD2 matching 11 bases. Germline V gene data show CDR1 as LGHNA and CDR2 as YSLEER. The CDR3 runs to 14 residues. After removal of 5 bases from V and 5 bases from J, the junction contained 5 bases not matched to a gene. CDR3 bases: TGCGCCAGCAGCAAACTAGCGGGAGTGGACGAGCAGTACTTC. This codes for CASSKLAGVDEQYF.

This clonotype was picked up a small number of times. One junction end disagrees with the germline gene, perhaps due to a read error. This chain links TRBV6-5 with TRBJ2-6, with D unclear. There are 17 residues in the CDR3. Germline CDR1 reads MNHEY; CDR2 reads SVGAGI. Here the CDR3 DNA reads TGTGCCAGCAGCTACTACCCTCAATTCTCTGGGGCCAACGTCCTGACTTTC. It translates to CASSYYPQFSGANVLTF.

This clonotype showed up just a few times. The rearrangement links TRBV9 to TRBJ2-5, with D perhaps assigned TRBD1 or TRBD2 (5 bases each). Trimming left V 0 bases short and J 1 base short, with 19 bases between. CDR1 is SGDLS, CDR2 YYNGEE, per germline. The CDR3 loop spans 18 amino acids. CDR3 in DNA: TGTGCCAGCAGCGTAGTGGCAGGGAATTTCGAGGGCCAAGAGACCCAGTACTTC. Translating it yields CASSVVAGNFEGQETQYF. The full variable domain, in which reference TRBV9 and TRBJ2-5 provide the parts outside the CDR3, is DSGVTQTPKHLITATGQRVTLRCSPRSGDLSVYWYQQSLDQGLQFLIQYYNGEERAKGNILERFSAQQFPDLHSELNLSSLELGDSALYFCASSVVAGNFEGQETQYFGPGTRLLVL.

The chain is built from TRBV7-2 and TRBJ2-1, with 11 bases lining up with TRBD2. The J segment lost 10 bases and the V segment lost 6 bases, leaving 11 bases of the junction unmatched. The CDR3 runs to 15 residues. Per germline, CDR1 SGHTA and CDR2 FQGNSA. CDR3 DNA sequence: TGTGCCAGCAGTTCCTCCGGGACTAGCGGCCTAGAGCAGTTCTTC. Its protein product is CASSSSGTSGLEQFF. Based on the CDR3 plus reference TRBV7-2 and TRBJ2-1, the full variable domain is GAGVSQSPSNKVTEKGKDVELRCDPISGHTALYWYRQSLGQGLEFLIYFQGNSAPDKSGLPSDRFSAERTGGSVSTLTIQRTQQEDSAVYLCASSSSGTSGLEQFFGPGTRLTVL.

This clonotype has only a few counts. The chain joins TRBV20-1 to TRBJ2-7; possibly TRBD1 for D (6 bases). CDR1 is DFQATT, CDR2 SNEGSKA, per germline (reference sequence). The germline V and J ends were trimmed by 5 bases and 3 bases, with 14 bases remaining between them. The CDR3 has 13 amino acids. CDR3 sequence reads: CSADEARGYEQYF. As DNA, the CDR3 is TGCAGTGCTGACGAGGCCAGGGGCTACGAGCAGTACTTC.

This clonotype was recorded a few times. The chain combines TRBV7-9 with TRBJ2-5; weak D call: TRBD1 (5 bases). The CDR3 sequence is 14 residues long. CDR1 and CDR2 from the germline V gene are SEHNR and FQNEAQ (reference sequence). Between the trimmed V and J ends, which lost 1 base and 2 bases, there was a span of 8 bases. The chain's CDR3 is CASSLGQHQETQYF. CDR3 in DNA: TGTGCCAGCAGCTTAGGACAGCATCAAGAGACCCAGTACTTC.

The chain has TRBV5-6 and TRBJ2-7, with 8 bases matching TRBD2. The CDR3 loop spans 16 amino acids. Losses at the gene ends were 2 bases for V and 5 bases for J; bases not matched to a gene: 12. Germline CDR1 reads SGHDT; CDR2 reads YYEEEE. CDR3 protein: CASSFGSIGLADEQYF. DNA of the CDR3: TGTGCCAGCAGCTTTGGATCTATAGGACTAGCTGACGAGCAGTACTTC. The whole variable domain, remainder taken from reference TRBV5-6 and TRBJ2-7, is DAGVTQSPTHLIKTRGQQVTLRCSPKSGHDTVSWYQQALGQGPQFIFQYYEEEERQRGNFPDRFSGHQFPNYSSELNVNALLLGDSALYLCASSFGSIGLADEQYFGPGTRLTVT.

This clonotype was counted a few times. This chain links TRBV28 with TRBJ1-2; D might be TRBD1 (6 bases). The V and J ends lost 4 bases and 8 bases respectively, with 14 bases between them. This CDR3 spans 13 amino acids. Per germline, CDR1 MDHEN and CDR2 SYDVKM. This CDR3 is CASSSTGFRGYTF. The CDR3 DNA reads TGTGCCAGCAGTTCTACAGGGTTTCGCGGCTACACCTTC.

This clonotype has at least ten counts. The rearrangement links TRBV27 to TRBJ2-3; D is perhaps TRBD2 (5 bases). CDR3 length: 13 amino acids. Germline V CDR1 and CDR2: MNHEY, SMNVEV (reference sequence). V shed 10 bases and J shed 3 bases, with 14 bases lying between them. The CDR3 nucleotides read TGTGCCACCTGGACTCCGGGTACAGATACGCAGTATTTT. Translated, it gives CATWTPGTDTQYF.